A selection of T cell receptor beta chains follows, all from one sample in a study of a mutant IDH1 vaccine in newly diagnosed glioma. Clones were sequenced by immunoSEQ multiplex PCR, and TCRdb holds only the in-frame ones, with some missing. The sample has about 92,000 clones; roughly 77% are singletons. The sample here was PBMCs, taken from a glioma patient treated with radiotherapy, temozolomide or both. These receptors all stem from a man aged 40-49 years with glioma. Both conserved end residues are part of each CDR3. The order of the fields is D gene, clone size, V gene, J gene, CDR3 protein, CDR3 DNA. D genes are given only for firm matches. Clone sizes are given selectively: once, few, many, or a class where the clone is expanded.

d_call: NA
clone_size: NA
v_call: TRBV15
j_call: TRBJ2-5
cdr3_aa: CATSRDPYGETQYF
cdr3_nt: TGTGCCACCAGCAGAGACCCCTACGGGGAGACCCAGTACTTC

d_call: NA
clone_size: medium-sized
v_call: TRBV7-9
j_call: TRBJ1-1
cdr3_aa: CAATLYGSEAFF
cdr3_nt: TGTGCCGCGACCCTTTACGGCTCTGAAGCTTTCTTT

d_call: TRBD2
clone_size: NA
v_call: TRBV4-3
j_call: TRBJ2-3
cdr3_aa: CASSQDLGTSGMDTQYF
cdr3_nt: TGCGCCAGCAGCCAAGATCTCGGAACTAGCGGGATGGATACGCAGTATTTT

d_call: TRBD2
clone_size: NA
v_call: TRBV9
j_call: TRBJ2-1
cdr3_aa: CASSVATSGSNEQFF
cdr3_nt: TGTGCCAGCAGCGTAGCGACTAGCGGGAGCAATGAGCAGTTCTTC

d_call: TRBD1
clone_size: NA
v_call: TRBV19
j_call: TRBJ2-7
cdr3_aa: CASSTGQGFSYEQYF
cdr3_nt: TGTGCCAGTAGTACCGGACAGGGATTTTCCTACGAGCAGTACTTC

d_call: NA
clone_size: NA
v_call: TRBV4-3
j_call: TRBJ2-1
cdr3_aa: CASSQAVGGPVGEQFF
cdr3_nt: TGCGCCAGCAGCCAAGCCGTCGGGGGGCCTGTCGGGGAGCAGTTCTTC

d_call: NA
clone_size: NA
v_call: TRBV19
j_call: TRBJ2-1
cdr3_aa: CAGVEGTYNEQFF
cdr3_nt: TGTGCCGGCGTAGAAGGGACTTACAATGAGCAGTTCTTC

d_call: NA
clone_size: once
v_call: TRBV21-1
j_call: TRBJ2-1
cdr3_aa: CASSKVGGNSYNEQFF
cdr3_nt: TGTGCCAGCAGCAAAGTGGGAGGGAACTCCTACAATGAGCAGTTCTTC

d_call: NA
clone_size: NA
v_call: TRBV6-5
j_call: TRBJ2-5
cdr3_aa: CAIAPLDHIETQYF
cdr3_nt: TGTGCCATCGCGCCCTTGGACCATATAGAGACCCAGTACTTC

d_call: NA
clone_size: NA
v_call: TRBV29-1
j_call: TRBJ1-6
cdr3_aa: CSVVEQYNSPLHF
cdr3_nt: TGCAGCGTTGTGGAGCAATATAATTCACCCCTCCACTTT

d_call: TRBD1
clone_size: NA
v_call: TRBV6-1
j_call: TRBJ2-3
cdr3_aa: CASSEAIGQVRRSTDTQYF
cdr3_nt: TGTGCCAGCAGTGAAGCGATCGGACAGGTCCGGAGAAGCACAGATACGCAGTATTTT

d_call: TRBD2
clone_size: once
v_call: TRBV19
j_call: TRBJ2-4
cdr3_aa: CASSKLAGGSNIQYF
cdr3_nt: TGTGCCAGTAGTAAACTAGCGGGGGGTTCAAACATTCAGTACTTC

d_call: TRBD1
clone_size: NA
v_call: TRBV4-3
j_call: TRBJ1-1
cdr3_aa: CASSLQGVNTEAFF
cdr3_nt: TGCGCCAGCAGCTTACAGGGGGTGAACACTGAAGCTTTCTTT

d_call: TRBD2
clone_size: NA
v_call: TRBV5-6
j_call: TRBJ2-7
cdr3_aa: CASSLYSGSLYEQYF
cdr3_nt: TGTGCCAGCAGCTTGTACAGCGGGAGTCTCTACGAGCAGTACTTC

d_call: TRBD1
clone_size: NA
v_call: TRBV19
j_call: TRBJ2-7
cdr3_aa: CASSTGPGTGDYEQYF
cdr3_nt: TGTGCCAGTAGCACAGGCCCCGGGACAGGGGACTACGAGCAGTACTTC

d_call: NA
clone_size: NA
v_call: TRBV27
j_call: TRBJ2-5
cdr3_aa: CASRDRPTQTQYF
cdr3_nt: TGTGCCAGCAGAGACAGGCCGACCCAGACCCAGTACTTC

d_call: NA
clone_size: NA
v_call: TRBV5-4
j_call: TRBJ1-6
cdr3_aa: CASSSTGHRYNSPLHF
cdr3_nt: TGTGCCAGCAGCTCGACAGGCCACCGATATAATTCACCCCTCCACTTT

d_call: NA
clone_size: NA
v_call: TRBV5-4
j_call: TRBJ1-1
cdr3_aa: CASSFPDTEAFF
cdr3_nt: TGTGCCAGCAGCTTCCCCGACACTGAAGCTTTCTTT

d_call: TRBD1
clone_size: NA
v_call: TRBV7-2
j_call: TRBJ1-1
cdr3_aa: CASRGQLNTEAFF
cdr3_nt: TGTGCCAGCAGGGGACAGTTGAACACTGAAGCTTTCTTT

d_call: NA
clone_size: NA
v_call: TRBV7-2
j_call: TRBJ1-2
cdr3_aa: CASSLATGRVNYGYTF
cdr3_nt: TGTGCCAGCAGCTTAGCTACAGGGAGGGTCAACTATGGCTACACCTTC

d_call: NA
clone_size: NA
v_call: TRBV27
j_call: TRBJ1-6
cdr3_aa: CASSLSPGARNSPLHF
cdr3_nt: TGTGCCAGCAGTTTATCGCCGGGGGCGCGCAATTCACCCCTCCACTTT

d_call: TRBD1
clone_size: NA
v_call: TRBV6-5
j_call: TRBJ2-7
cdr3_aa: CASRGDRAFSYEQYF
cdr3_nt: TGTGCCAGCAGGGGGGACAGAGCCTTCTCCTACGAGCAGTACTTC

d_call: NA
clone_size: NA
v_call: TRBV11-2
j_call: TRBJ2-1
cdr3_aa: CASSLAGGFNEQFF
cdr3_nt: TGTGCCAGCAGCTTAGCGGGGGGCTTCAATGAGCAGTTCTTC

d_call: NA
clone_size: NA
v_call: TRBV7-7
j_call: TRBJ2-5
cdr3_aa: CASSLVLLGETQYF
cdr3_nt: TGTGCTAGCAGCTTAGTGCTCCTCGGTGAGACCCAGTACTTC

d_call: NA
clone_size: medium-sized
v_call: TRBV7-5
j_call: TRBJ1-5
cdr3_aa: CARSLSDREQKRGNQPQHF
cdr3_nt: TGTGCCAGAAGCCTATCGGACAGGGAACAAAAAAGGGGCAATCAGCCCCAGCATTTT

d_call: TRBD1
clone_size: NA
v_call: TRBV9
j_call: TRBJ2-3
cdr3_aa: CASSARTGGGTDTQYF
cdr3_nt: TGTGCCAGCAGCGCCCGGACAGGGGGTGGCACAGATACGCAGTATTTT

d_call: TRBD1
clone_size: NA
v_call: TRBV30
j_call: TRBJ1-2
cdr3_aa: CAWSGQGANYGYTF
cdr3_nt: TGTGCCTGGAGTGGACAGGGGGCCAACTATGGCTACACCTTC

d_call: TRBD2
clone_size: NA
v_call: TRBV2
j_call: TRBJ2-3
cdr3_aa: CASSELAGNTQYF
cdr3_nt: TGTGCCAGCAGTGAACTAGCGGGGAATACGCAGTATTTT

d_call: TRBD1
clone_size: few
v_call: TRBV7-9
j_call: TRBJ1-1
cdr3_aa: CASSQPDRGLTEAFF
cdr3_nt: TGTGCCAGCAGCCAGCCCGACAGGGGGCTGACTGAAGCTTTCTTT

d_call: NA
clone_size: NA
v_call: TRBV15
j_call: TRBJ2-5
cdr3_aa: CATSRGDGGQETQYF
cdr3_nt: TGTGCCACCAGCAGGGGGGACGGGGGCCAAGAGACCCAGTACTTC

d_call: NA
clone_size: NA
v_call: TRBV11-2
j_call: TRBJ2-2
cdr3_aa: CASILTGTSNTGELFF
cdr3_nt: TGTGCCAGCATCCTAACAGGGACTTCGAACACCGGGGAGCTGTTTTTT

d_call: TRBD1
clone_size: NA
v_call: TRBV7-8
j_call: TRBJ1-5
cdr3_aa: CASSLWTGSNQPQHF
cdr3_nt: TGTGCCAGCAGCCTTTGGACAGGAAGCAATCAGCCCCAGCATTTT

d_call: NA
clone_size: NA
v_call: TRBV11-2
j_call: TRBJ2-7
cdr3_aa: CASSLGRYEQYF
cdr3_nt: TGTGCCAGCAGCTTGGGGCGGTACGAGCAGTACTTC

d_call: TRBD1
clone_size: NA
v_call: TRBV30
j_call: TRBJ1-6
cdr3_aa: CALRGQDTSLNSPLHF
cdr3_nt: TGTGCCTTGCGGGGACAGGACACTAGTCTAAATTCACCCCTCCACTTT

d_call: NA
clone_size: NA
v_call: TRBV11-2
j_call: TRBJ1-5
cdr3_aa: CASSFLRRPQHF
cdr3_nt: TGTGCCAGCAGCTTCCTACGTAGGCCCCAGCATTTT

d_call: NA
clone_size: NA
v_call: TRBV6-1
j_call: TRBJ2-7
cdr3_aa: CASSDLGDTSYEQYF
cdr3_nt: TGTGCCAGCAGTGATCTTGGGGACACCTCCTACGAGCAGTACTTC

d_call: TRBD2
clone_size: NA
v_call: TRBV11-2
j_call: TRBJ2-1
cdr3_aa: CASSFSTSGINEQFF
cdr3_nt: TGTGCCAGCAGCTTCTCCACTAGCGGGATCAATGAGCAGTTCTTC

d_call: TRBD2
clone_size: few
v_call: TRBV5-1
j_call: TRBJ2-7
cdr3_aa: CASSRDLAGGPHEQYF
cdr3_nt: TGCGCCAGCAGCCGGGATCTAGCGGGAGGGCCCCACGAGCAGTACTTC

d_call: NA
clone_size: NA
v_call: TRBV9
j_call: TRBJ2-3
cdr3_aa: CASSPHTDTQYF
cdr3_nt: TGTGCCAGCAGCCCTCACACAGATACGCAGTATTTT

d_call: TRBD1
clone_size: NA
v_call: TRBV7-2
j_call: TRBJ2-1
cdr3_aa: CASSLVRGLYNEQFF
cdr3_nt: TGTGCCAGCAGCTTAGTCAGGGGGCTTTACAATGAGCAGTTCTTC

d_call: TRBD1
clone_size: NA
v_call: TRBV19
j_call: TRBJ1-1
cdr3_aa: CASSPRTGGNTEAFF
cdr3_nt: TGTGCCAGTAGTCCCCGGACAGGGGGGAACACTGAAGCTTTCTTT

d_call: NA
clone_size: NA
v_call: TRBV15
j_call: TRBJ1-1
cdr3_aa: CATSRERTTEAFF
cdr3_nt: TGTGCCACCAGCAGAGAGAGAACCACTGAAGCTTTCTTT

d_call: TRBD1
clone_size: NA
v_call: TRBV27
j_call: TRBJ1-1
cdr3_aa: CASSQRQGSTEAFF
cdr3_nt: TGTGCCAGCAGTCAACGACAGGGGAGCACTGAAGCTTTCTTT

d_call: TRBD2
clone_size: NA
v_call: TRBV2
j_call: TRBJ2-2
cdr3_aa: CASSASGRAKDGELFF
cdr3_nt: TGTGCCAGTTCGGCTAGCGGGAGGGCCAAGGACGGGGAGCTGTTTTTT

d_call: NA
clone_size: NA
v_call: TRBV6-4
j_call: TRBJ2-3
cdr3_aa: CASDHADGTDTQYF
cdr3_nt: TGTGCCAGCGACCATGCGGACGGCACAGATACGCAGTATTTT

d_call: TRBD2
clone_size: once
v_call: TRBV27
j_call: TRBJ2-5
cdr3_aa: CASSSLLAGGGETQYF
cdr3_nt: TGTGCCAGCAGTTCCCTACTAGCGGGCGGGGGAGAGACCCAGTACTTC

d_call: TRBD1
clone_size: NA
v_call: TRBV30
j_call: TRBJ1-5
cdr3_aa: CAWSVGRGFTQPQHF
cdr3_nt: TGTGCCTGGAGTGTGGGCAGGGGGTTCACTCAGCCCCAGCATTTT

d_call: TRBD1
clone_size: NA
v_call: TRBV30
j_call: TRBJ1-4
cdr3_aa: CAWGGRDSNEKLFF
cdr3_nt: TGTGCCTGGGGAGGCCGGGACAGTAATGAAAAACTGTTTTTT

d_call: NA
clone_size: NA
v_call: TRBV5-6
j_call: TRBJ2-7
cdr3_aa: CASSLARAYEQYF
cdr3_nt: TGTGCCAGCAGCTTGGCACGGGCCTACGAGCAGTACTTC

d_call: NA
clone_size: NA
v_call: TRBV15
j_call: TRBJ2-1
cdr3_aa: CATSRELAGTNEQFF
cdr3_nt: TGTGCCACCAGCAGAGAGTTGGCGGGGACGAATGAGCAGTTCTTC

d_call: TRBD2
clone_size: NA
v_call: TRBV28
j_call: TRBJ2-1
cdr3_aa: CASIYGLAAYNEQFF
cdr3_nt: TGTGCCAGCATTTACGGACTAGCGGCCTACAATGAGCAGTTCTTC